One and the same sample provided the 17 T cell receptor beta chains below, sequenced in a study of blood T cell repertoires in COVID-19. The assay was immunoSEQ multiplex PCR, and TCRdb's table has in-frame clones only and misses some. This sample carries 70,000 to 95,000 clones, roughly 86% of them seen once, and the ten largest clones take 21%. The sequenced sample was peripheral blood. Source of these receptors: a human donor in a cohort sampled during active COVID-19.

This chain links TRBV5-5 with TRBJ2-5, with D possibly matching TRBD2 (6 bases). The CDR3 is made up of 13 amino acids. In germline, CDR1 is SGHKS, CDR2 YYEKEE (reference sequence). CDR3 sequence (DNA): TGTGCGACCCGGGGGACGGGACGAGAGACCCAGTACTTC. It is translated as CATRGTGRETQYF.

The chain couples TRBV6-2 or TRBV6-3 to TRBJ1-4; maybe TRBD1 (5 bases). V lost 4 bases and J lost 7, with 7 bases in between. Germline assignment: CDR1 MNHEY and CDR2 SVGEGT. The CDR3 covers 12 residues. The CDR3 spells CASSFGGEKLFF. Here the CDR3 DNA reads TGTGCCAGCAGTTTCGGGGGTGAAAAACTGTTTTTT.

The V gene is TRBV28, the J gene TRBJ2-7, with a possible D match to TRBD1 (6 bases). The CDR3 sequence is 12 residues long. Germline V gene lookup returns CDR1 MDHEN and CDR2 SYDVKM. This CDR3 is CAGSRGSYEQYF. CDR3 sequence (DNA): TGTGCGGGGAGCAGGGGTTCCTACGAGCAGTACTTC. Based on the CDR3 plus reference TRBV28 and TRBJ2-7, the full variable domain is DVKVTQSSRYLVKRTGEKVFLECVQDMDHENMFWYRQDPGLGLRLIYFSYDVKMKEKGDIPEGYSVSREKKERFSLILESASTNQTSMYLCAGSRGSYEQYFGPGTRLTVT.

The rearrangement joins TRBV10-1 to TRBJ1-1, with a tentative D call TRBD1 (6 bases). V was pared by 7 bases and J by 8 bases, with 17 bases between. CDR3 length equals 13 residues. Germline CDR1 and CDR2: WNHNN and SYGVQD (reference sequence). The CDR3, as DNA: TGCGCCAGCAATGTGGCAGCGGACAGCGAAGCTTTCTTT. It is translated as CASNVAADSEAFF.

The chain joins TRBV7-2 to TRBJ1-3; no clear D gene. Trimming left V 5 bases short and J 4 bases short, with 6 bases between. Germline V lookup: CDR1 SGHTA, CDR2 FQGNSA. This CDR3 contains 12 residues. CDR3 nucleotide sequence: TGTGCCAGCAGCCCCGGGGGAAACACCATATATTTT. Protein product: CASSPGGNTIYF.

This clone has only one observation. V usage is TRBV30 and J usage is TRBJ2-2, with D possibly matching TRBD1 (6 bases). The CDR3 has 15 residues. Per the germline V gene, CDR1 is GTSNPN and CDR2 is SVGIG (reference sequence). V gave up 2 bases and J gave up 1 base, with 11 bases separating them. CDR3 DNA sequence: TGTGCCTGGAGTAGTGGGACAAAGAACACCGGGGAGCTGTTTTTT. Translated, it gives CAWSSGTKNTGELFF.

V is TRBV7-2 and J is TRBJ2-7; the D gene is possibly TRBD2 (5 bases). The CDR3 consists of 18 residues. V dropped 1 base and J dropped 7 bases, with 26 bases sitting between them. Germline V gene lookup returns CDR1 SGHTA and CDR2 FQGNSA. The CDR3 sequence is CASSLGLSSGRRSGEQYF. The CDR3 DNA reads as TGTGCCAGCAGCTTAGGGCTTAGCTCCGGTAGGAGGTCCGGGGAGCAGTACTTC.

The genes are TRBV18 and TRBJ2-3, with D possibly being TRBD1 (5 bases). The CDR3 consists of 14 residues. Germline V gene sequence: CDR1 KGHSH, CDR2 LQKENI. Deletions cut 4 bases from V and 2 bases from J, with 10 bases between. The CDR3 DNA sequence: TGTGCCAGCTCACGGGGCTCATTCACAGATACGCAGTATTTT. This translates into CASSRGSFTDTQYF.

This clone was counted a single time. The V call is TRBV28, the J call TRBJ2-5, with D perhaps matching TRBD1 (5 bases). Germline V CDR1 and CDR2: MDHEN, SYDVKM. This CDR3 has 15 residues. Trimming took off 5 bases at V and 3 bases at J, with 16 bases between the two ends. In DNA form, the CDR3 reads TGTGCCAGCAGTCTCCTGGGGCTAGGGGAAGAGACCCAGTACTTC. Protein product: CASSLLGLGEETQYF.

The chain links TRBV11-2 to TRBJ1-6; TRBD1 is a possible D gene (5 bases). Trimming removed 4 bases from V and 0 bases from J, with 13 bases in between. The CDR3 has 17 residues. From germline, CDR1 is SGHAT and CDR2 FQNNGV. The DNA for the CDR3 is TGTGCCAGCAGCTCCCCGGGGGGTAGCTCCTATAATTCACCCCTCCACTTT. The encoded protein is CASSSPGGSSYNSPLHF.

This clone was seen once. V usage is TRBV27 and J usage is TRBJ1-2; 9 bases are shared with TRBD1. The CDR3 has 15 residues. Germline V lookup: CDR1 MNHEY, CDR2 SMNVEV (reference sequence). V dropped 2 bases and J dropped 6; count of bases not matched to a gene: 7. CDR3 region: CASSLRTGAFNGYTF. Here the CDR3 DNA reads TGTGCCAGCAGTTTACGGACAGGGGCGTTTAATGGCTACACCTTC.

This chain connects TRBV5-1 to TRBJ1-4; 7 nucleotides agree with TRBD1. This CDR3 spans 15 amino acids. V shed 4 bases, J shed 4 bases, and the junction held 7 bases outside the gene matches. Germline loops: CDR1 SGHRS, CDR2 YFSETQ. This CDR3 is CASSPRGLDNEKLFF. As DNA, the CDR3 is TGCGCCAGCAGCCCGAGGGGGCTTGATAATGAAAAACTGTTTTTT. The full variable domain, in which reference TRBV5-1 and TRBJ1-4 provide the parts outside the CDR3, is KAGVTQTPRYLIKTRGQQVTLSCSPISGHRSVSWYQQTPGQGLQFLFEYFSETQRNKGNFPGRFSGRQFSNSRSEMNVSTLELGDSALYLCASSPRGLDNEKLFFGSGTQLSVL.

V is TRBV10-2 and J is TRBJ2-3; 11 positions agree with TRBD2. The J segment lost 4 bases and the V segment lost 3 bases, leaving 3 bases of the junction unmatched. This CDR3 has 15 residues. Germline values: CDR1 WSHSY, CDR2 SAAADI. CDR3 residues: CASSDVSGGADTQYF. CDR3 DNA: TGCGCCAGCAGTGATGTTAGCGGGGGGGCAGATACGCAGTATTTT.

V is TRBV20-1 and J is TRBJ1-2; 7 nucleotides agree with TRBD1. CDR3 size: 11 residues. Trimming removed 5 bases from V and 7 bases from J; junction bases left unmatched: 4. The V gene's germline CDR1 is DFQATT and CDR2 SNEGSKA (reference sequence). CDR3 coding DNA: TGCAGTGCTGATGACAGGGTTGGCTACACCTTC. Translating it yields CSADDRVGYTF.

The rearrangement joins TRBV15 to TRBJ1-6; D ambiguous. Germline values: CDR1 LNHNV, CDR2 YYDKDF (reference sequence). The CDR3 loop spans 14 amino acids. V lost 0 bases and J 4 bases, leaving 4 bases between the germline ends. CDR3 nucleotides: TGTGCCACCAGCAGAGATCGGTATAATTCACCCCTCCACTTT. Translated: CATSRDRYNSPLHF.

This clone was observed a few times. This chain connects TRBV5-1 to TRBJ2-1, with 9 bases identical to TRBD1. The J segment lost 6 bases and the V segment lost 6 bases, leaving 7 bases of the junction unmatched. Germline V gives CDR1 SGHRS, CDR2 YFSETQ. The CDR3 loop spans 14 amino acids. The CDR3, as DNA: TGCGCCAGCAACCGGGACAGGGCCCCCAATGAGCAGTTCTTC. This codes for CASNRDRAPNEQFF.

The V and J genes are TRBV7-3 and TRBJ2-1, with D tentatively TRBD2 (7 bases). The CDR3 length is 16 residues. Germline CDR1 and CDR2: SGHTA and FQGTGA. V shed 4 bases and J shed 2 bases, with 15 bases lying between them. CDR3 nucleotides: TGTGCCAGCAGCTCCCAGGGGAGGGGGACCTACAATGAGCAGTTCTTC. It is translated as CASSSQGRGTYNEQFF.